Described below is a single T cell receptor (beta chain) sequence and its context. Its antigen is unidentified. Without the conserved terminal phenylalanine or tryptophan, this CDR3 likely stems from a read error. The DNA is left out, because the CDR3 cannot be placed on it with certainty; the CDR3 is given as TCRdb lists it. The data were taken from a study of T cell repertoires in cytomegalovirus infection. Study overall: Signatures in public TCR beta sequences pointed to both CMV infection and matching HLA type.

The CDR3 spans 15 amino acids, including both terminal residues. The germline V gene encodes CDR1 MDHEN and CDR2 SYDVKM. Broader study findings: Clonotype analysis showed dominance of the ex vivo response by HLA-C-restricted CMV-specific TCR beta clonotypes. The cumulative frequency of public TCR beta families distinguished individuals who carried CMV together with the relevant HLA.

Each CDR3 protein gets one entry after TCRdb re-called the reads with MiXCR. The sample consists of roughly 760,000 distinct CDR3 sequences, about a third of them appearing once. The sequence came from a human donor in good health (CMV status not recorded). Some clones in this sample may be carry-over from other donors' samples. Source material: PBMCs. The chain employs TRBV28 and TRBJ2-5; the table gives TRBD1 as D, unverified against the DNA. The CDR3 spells CASSSLYRNQDTQSL.